This T cell receptor (beta chain) was identified during a study of blood T cell repertoires in COVID-19. CDR3 length: 16 residues. Per the germline V gene, CDR1 is MGHRA and CDR2 is YSYEKL. V lost 0 bases and J lost 1, with 12 bases in between. This clone was observed once. Assay: immunoSEQ multiplex PCR; the TCRdb copy retains only in-frame clones and omits some. The sample yields 60,000 to 85,000 clones, 70% to 90% seen once. The clonotype comes from a man aged 55 to 69 with COVID-19, enrolled during active disease. This chain uses TRBV4-1 with TRBJ1-2, with D hard to call. Sequencing was performed on peripheral blood. Here the CDR3 reads CASSQEIVSFNYGYTF. Written as DNA, the CDR3 is TGCGCCAGCAGCCAAGAGATCGTTAGTTTTAACTATGGCTACACCTTC.